The 17 T cell receptor beta chains below come from one sample, sequenced in a study of shared clonotypes between healthy human individuals. The data were produced by immunoSEQ multiplex PCR, yet TCRdb's version contains in-frame clones alone and is incomplete. The sample holds approximately 620,000 clones, about 97% seen once. Specimen: naive CD4+ T cells sorted from blood. Subset specified: CD45RA+ positively selected. These receptors came from a woman aged 25 to 39 in good health.

V usage is TRBV21-1 and J usage is TRBJ1-5. TRBV21-1 is termed a pseudogene. The CDR3 runs to 16 residues. CDR3 sequence reads: CASNTLESEGNQPQHF. The DNA of the CDR3 is TGTGCCAGCAACACGTTAGAAAGCGAGGGCAATCAGCCCCAGCATTTT.

CDR3 sequence (DNA): TGTGCCATATCTGGCGGGAGTTCCCACGAGCAGTACTTC. Its protein is CAISGGSSHEQYF. V usage is TRBV10-3 and J usage is TRBJ2-7; 7 bases are a match to TRBD2. V gave up 9 bases and J gave up 5 bases; unmatched junction bases: 10. Germline assignment: CDR1 ENHRY and CDR2 SYGVKD. The CDR3 sequence is 13 residues long.

The genes are TRBV6-1 and TRBJ1-3; maybe TRBD1 (5 bases). CDR1 is MNHNS and CDR2 is SASEGT in the germline V gene. The CDR3 contains 17 residues. V gave up 0 bases and J gave up 3 bases, with 15 bases separating them. CDR3 sequence: CASSEAGRGTGGNTIYF. The DNA for the CDR3 is TGTGCCAGCAGTGAAGCTGGCCGGGGTACAGGTGGAAACACCATATATTTT.

Concerning this clone itself: The sample contains more than one DNA sequence encoding this CDR3. J is TRBJ2-5 and V is TRBV6-5; tentative D call: TRBD1 (6 bases). Germline CDR1 MNHEY, CDR2 SVGAGI. This CDR3 has 13 amino acids. The V end was cut by 6 bases, the J end by 1 base, with 9 bases between. CDR3 region: CASSRTVQETQYF. DNA of the CDR3: TGTGCCAGCAGCCGGACAGTCCAAGAGACCCAGTACTTC.

The J gene is TRBJ1-1, the V gene TRBV28; unclear D gene. The V end was cut by 6 bases, the J end by 1 base, with 15 bases between. CDR3 length: 15 amino acids. Germline assignment: CDR1 MDHEN and CDR2 SYDVKM. The CDR3 coding sequence is TGTGCCAGCAGGGTCACGGGGTTGAAGAACACTGAAGCTTTCTTT. Translation: CASRVTGLKNTEAFF.

The chain carries TRBV28 and TRBJ1-5, with D unresolved. This CDR3 region has 14 residues. Trimming pared 2 bases from V and 4 bases from J, leaving 9 bases between. Germline CDR1 is MDHEN and CDR2 is SYDVKM. CDR3 coding DNA: TGTGCCAGCAGTTTACTGTCCGGGAATCAGCCCCAGCATTTT. This encodes CASSLLSGNQPQHF.

V and J are TRBV19 and TRBJ1-2; D is uncertain. CDR1 and CDR2 (germline): LNHDA, SQIVND (reference sequence). V lost 5 bases and J 5 bases, leaving 12 bases between the germline ends. This CDR3 has 13 amino acids. Here the CDR3 DNA reads TGTGCCAGTAGTGCGCAGCGGGGTTATGGCTACACCTTC. It specifies CASSAQRGYGYTF.

The V and J genes are TRBV2 and TRBJ1-1, with D uncertain. Trimming removed 5 bases at V and 0 bases at J, with 7 bases between. Germline assignment: CDR1 SNHLY and CDR2 FYNNEI. The CDR3 has 13 residues. CDR3 amino acids: CASSLALNTEAFF. In DNA, the CDR3 is TGTGCCAGCAGTTTAGCCTTGAACACTGAAGCTTTCTTT. The variable domain in full, completed from reference TRBV2 and TRBJ1-1, reads EPEVTQTPSHQVTQMGQEVILRCVPISNHLYFYWYRQILGQKVEFLVSFYNNEISEKSEIFDDQFSVERPDGSNFTLKIRSTKLEDSAMYFCASSLALNTEAFFGQGTRLTVV.

The chain carries TRBV4-1 and TRBJ2-3; the match to TRBD1 covers 12 bases. Losses at the gene ends were 0 bases for V and 4 bases for J; bases not matched to a gene: 2. Germline assignment: CDR1 MGHRA and CDR2 YSYEKL. This CDR3 comprises 16 residues. The CDR3 loop is CASSQEGQGASDTQYF. DNA for the CDR3: TGCGCCAGCAGCCAAGAGGGACAGGGGGCCTCAGATACGCAGTATTTT.

This chain uses TRBV11-1 with TRBJ1-1; 8 nucleotides agree with TRBD1. J was trimmed by 5 bases and V by 5 bases; bases with no gene match: 10. Germline V gives CDR1 SGHAT, CDR2 FQDESV (reference sequence). This CDR3 is built from 15 residues. The CDR3 loop reads CASSQGQGRYTEAFF. In DNA, the CDR3 is TGTGCCAGCAGCCAAGGACAGGGAAGGTATACTGAAGCTTTCTTT. The variable domain in full, completed from reference TRBV11-1 and TRBJ1-1, reads EAEVAQSPRYKITEKSQAVAFWCDPISGHATLYWYRQILGQGPELLVQFQDESVVDDSQLPKDRFSAERLKGVDSTLKIQPAELGDSAMYLCASSQGQGRYTEAFFGQGTRLTVV.

V usage is TRBV18 and J usage is TRBJ2-3; D is possibly TRBD2 (6 bases). V shed 4 bases and J shed 5 bases, with 16 bases lying between them. Germline CDR1 reads KGHSH; CDR2 reads LQKENI. This CDR3 has 15 amino acids. CDR3 amino acids: CASSRDPGGRDTQYF. The CDR3 DNA follows: TGTGCCAGCTCACGGGATCCCGGGGGTAGAGATACGCAGTATTTT.

Concerning this clone: Different DNA sequences within this sample yield the same CDR3. This chain uses TRBV5-1 with TRBJ1-1; D not certain. The V gene's germline CDR1 is SGHRS and CDR2 YFSETQ. V gave up 4 bases and J gave up 1 base, with 8 bases separating them. The CDR3 extends over 13 amino acids. As DNA, the CDR3 is TGCGCCAGCAGCCTGACGGGGAACACTGAAGCTTTCTTT. Its translation: CASSLTGNTEAFF.

The V and J genes are TRBV6-1 and TRBJ1-1; D is perhaps TRBD1 (5 bases). The V end lost 2 bases, the J end lost 4 bases, and 8 bases lay between the germline ends. CDR1 MNHNS and CDR2 SASEGT come from the germline V gene. The CDR3 runs to 13 residues. The CDR3: CASSEQGSTEAFF. The CDR3 DNA is TGTGCCAGCAGTGAACAGGGTTCCACTGAAGCTTTCTTT.

The CDR3 loop reads CASSVDEPTEAFF. In nucleotides, the CDR3 is TGTGCCAGCAGTGTCGATGAACCCACTGAAGCTTTCTTT. This chain links TRBV2 with TRBJ1-1; D gene uncertain. Trimming pared 4 bases from V and 4 bases from J, leaving 10 bases between. The CDR3 totals 13 residues. The V gene's germline CDR1 is SNHLY and CDR2 FYNNEI.

This chain links TRBV21-1 with TRBJ1-3. TRBV21-1 is reported as a pseudogene. CDR3 length equals 17 residues. In nucleotides, the CDR3 is TGTGCCAGCAGCACCTTCTACTGGTCTACGTCTGGAAACACCATATATTTT. It yields the protein CASSTFYWSTSGNTIYF.

Here the CDR3 DNA reads TGTGCCAGCAGCTTAGTTGGCTACCCACAAGAGACCCAGTACTTC. This encodes CASSLVGYPQETQYF. V is TRBV7-8 and J is TRBJ2-5, with no clear D. Germline CDR1 is SGHVS and CDR2 is FQNEAQ. The CDR3 runs to 15 residues. Trimming cost V 1 base and J 2 bases, with 11 bases left between them.

The chain recombines TRBV27 with TRBJ2-7; 7 nucleotides agree with TRBD1. Germline assignment: CDR1 MNHEY and CDR2 SMNVEV (reference sequence). The CDR3 runs 14 residues. V shed 6 bases and J 3 bases; nucleotides not matched to a gene: 8. The CDR3 coding sequence is TGTGCCAGCAGATCGACAGGGAGCGGCTACGAGCAGTACTTC. It codes for CASRSTGSGYEQYF.